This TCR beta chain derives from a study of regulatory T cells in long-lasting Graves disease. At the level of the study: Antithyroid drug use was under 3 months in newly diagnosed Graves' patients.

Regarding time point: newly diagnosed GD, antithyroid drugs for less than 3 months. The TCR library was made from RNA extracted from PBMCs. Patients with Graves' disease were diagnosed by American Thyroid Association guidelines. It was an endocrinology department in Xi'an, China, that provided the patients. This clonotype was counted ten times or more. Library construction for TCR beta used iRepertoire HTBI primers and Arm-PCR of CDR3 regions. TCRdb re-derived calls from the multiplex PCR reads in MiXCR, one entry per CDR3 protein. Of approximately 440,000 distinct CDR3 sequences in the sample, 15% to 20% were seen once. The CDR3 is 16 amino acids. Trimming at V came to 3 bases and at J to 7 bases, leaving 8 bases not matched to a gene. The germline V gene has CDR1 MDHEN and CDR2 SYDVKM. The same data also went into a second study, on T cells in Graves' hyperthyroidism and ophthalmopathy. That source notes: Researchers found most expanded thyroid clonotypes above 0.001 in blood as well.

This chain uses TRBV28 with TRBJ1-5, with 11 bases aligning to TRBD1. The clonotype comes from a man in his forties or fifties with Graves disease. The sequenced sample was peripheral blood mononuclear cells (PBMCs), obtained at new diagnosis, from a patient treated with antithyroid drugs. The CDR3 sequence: CASSFWGQGGGQPQHF. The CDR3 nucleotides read TGTGCCAGCAGTTTTTGGGGACAGGGGGGTGGGCAGCCCCAGCATTTT.